This T cell receptor beta chain was sequenced for a study of Ad26.COV2.S vaccination and SARS-CoV-2 variants. The CDR3 consists of 14 residues. CDR1 and CDR2 from the germline V gene are LNHDA and SQIVND (reference sequence). Trimming at V came to 5 bases and at J to 11 bases, leaving 14 bases not matched to a gene. Assay: immunoSEQ multiplex PCR; the TCRdb copy retains only in-frame clones and omits some. Of about 440,000 clones in the sample, 90% are singletons; the top ten hold about 4.4%. Treatment described: 15 to 20 received Ad26.COV2.S at low or high dose, single or two shots; roughly five received placebo; per-sample allocation not given. Vaccine and placebo recipients were sampled on day 63 after the first injection.

This receptor was taken from a person aged 18-60 years who received the Ad26.COV2.S COVID-19 vaccine or a placebo. Specimen: peripheral blood, collected in a trial of Ad26.COV2.S vaccine versus placebo. The chain links TRBV19 to TRBJ1-1, with TRBD1 identical over 7 bases. The DNA for the CDR3 is TGTGCCAGTAGTCTGTCGGACAGGTCGGGTGGCGCTTTCTTT. Protein product: CASSLSDRSGGAFF.